This record concerns one T cell receptor (beta chain) sequence. The record originates from a study of cytomegalovirus exposure and HLA in healthy donors. The V segment lost 2 bases and the J segment 8 bases; nucleotides outside the gene matches: 9. The CDR3 totals 15 residues. Germline CDR1 is GTSNPN and CDR2 is SVGIG (reference sequence). A multiplex PCR was run with 60 Vbeta primers and 13 Jbeta primers. TCRdb's copy holds only in-frame clones and misses some; the assay was immunoSEQ multiplex PCR. The sample carries about 140,000 clones, roughly 78% recorded once. What was sequenced was PBMCs. The sequence was collected from a young man in good health. The chain links TRBV30 to TRBJ1-2; 12 bases match TRBD1. CDR3 in amino acids: CAWSQAGTGGAGYTF. The CDR3 DNA is TGTGCCTGGAGTCAAGCCGGGACAGGGGGCGCGGGCTACACCTTC.